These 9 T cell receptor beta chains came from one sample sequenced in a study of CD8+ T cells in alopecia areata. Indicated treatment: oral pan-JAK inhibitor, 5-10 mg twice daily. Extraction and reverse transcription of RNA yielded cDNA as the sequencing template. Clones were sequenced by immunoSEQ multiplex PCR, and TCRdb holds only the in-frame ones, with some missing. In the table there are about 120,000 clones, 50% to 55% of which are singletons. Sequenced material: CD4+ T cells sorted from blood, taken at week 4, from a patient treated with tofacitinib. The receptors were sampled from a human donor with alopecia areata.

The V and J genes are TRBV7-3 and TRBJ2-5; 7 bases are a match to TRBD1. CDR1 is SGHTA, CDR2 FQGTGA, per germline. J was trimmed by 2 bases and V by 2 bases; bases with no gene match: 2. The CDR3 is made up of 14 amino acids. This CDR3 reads CASSLGRGQETQYF. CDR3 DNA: TGTGCCAGCAGCTTAGGCAGGGGGCAAGAGACCCAGTACTTC.

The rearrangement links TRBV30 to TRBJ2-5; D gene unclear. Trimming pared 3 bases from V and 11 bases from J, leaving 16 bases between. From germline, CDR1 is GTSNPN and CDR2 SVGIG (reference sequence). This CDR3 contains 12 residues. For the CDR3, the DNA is TGTGCCTGGAGACCCCCCAACGAGAGACAGTACTTC. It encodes CAWRPPNERQYF.

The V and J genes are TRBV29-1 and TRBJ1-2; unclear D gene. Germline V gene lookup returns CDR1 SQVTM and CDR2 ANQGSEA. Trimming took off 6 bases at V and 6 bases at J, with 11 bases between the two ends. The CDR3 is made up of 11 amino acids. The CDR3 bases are TGCAGCGTCTATAACGGGGATGGCTACACCTTC. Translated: CSVYNGDGYTF.

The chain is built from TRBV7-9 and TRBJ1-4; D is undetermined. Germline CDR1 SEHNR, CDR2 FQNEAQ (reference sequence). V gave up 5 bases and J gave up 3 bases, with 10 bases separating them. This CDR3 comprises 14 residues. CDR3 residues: CASSRPAPNEKLFF. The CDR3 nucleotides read TGTGCCAGCAGCAGGCCCGCCCCTAATGAAAAACTGTTTTTT.

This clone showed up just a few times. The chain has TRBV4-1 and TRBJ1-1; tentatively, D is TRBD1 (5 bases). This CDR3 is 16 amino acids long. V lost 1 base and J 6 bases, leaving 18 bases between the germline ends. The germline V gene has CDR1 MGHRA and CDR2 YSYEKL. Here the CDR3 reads CASSQVSFQGSPEAFF. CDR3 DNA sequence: TGCGCCAGCAGCCAAGTTTCTTTTCAGGGTAGCCCTGAAGCTTTCTTT.

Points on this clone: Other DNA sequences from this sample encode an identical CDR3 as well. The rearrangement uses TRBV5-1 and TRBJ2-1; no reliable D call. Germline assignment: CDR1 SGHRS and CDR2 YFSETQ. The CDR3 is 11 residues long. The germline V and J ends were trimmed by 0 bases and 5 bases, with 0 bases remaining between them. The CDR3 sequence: CASSLDNEQFF. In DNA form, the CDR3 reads TGCGCCAGCAGCTTGGACAATGAGCAGTTCTTC.

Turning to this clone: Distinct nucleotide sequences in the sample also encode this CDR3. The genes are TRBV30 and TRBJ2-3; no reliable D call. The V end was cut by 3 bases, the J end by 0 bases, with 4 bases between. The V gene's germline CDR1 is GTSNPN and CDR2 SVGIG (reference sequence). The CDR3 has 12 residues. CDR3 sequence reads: CAWSGSTDTQYF. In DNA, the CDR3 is TGTGCCTGGAGCGGGAGCACAGATACGCAGTATTTT.

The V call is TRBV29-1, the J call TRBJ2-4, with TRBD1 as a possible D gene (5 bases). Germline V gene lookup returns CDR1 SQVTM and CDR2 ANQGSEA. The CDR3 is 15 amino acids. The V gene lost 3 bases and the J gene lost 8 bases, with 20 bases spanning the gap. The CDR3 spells CSVDRAGPTGDIQYF. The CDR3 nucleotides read TGCAGCGTTGATAGGGCAGGGCCAACTGGGGACATTCAGTACTTC.

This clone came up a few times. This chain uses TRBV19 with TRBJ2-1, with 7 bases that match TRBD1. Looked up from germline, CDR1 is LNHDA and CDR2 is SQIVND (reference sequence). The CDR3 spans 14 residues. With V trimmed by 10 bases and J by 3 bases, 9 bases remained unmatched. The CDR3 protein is CATVDRLDYNEQFF. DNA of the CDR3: TGTGCCACCGTGGACAGGTTGGACTACAATGAGCAGTTCTTC.